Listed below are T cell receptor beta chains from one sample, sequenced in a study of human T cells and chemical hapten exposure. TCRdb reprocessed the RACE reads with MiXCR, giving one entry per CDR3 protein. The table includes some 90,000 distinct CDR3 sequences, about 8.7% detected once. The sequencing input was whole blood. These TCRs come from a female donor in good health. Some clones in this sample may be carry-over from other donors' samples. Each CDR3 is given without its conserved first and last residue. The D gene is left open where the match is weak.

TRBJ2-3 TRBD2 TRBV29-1 SVPGLAGTSSTDTQY
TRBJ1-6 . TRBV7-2 ASSRRADSPLH
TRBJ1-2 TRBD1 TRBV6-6 ASFNRGGYT
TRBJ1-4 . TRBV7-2 AGGGPENEKLF
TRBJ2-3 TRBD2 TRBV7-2 ASSPGLAGVY
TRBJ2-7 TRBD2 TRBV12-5 ASALNMGLAVKYYEQY
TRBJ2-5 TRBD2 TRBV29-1 SVEGPQGGFLETQY
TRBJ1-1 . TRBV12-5 ASGSQGRGTEAF
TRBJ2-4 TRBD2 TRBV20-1 SANNQREGAKNIQY
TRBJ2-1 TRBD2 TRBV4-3 ASSQLWAGVSNEQF
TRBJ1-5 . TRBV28 ASSPFSQPQH
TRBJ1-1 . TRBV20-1 SARALDRLNTEAF
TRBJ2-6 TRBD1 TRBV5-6 ASSLPGQGFSGANVLT
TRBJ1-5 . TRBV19 ASSMRQPNQPQN
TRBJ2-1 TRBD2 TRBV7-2 ASSSTGTSGRVEQF